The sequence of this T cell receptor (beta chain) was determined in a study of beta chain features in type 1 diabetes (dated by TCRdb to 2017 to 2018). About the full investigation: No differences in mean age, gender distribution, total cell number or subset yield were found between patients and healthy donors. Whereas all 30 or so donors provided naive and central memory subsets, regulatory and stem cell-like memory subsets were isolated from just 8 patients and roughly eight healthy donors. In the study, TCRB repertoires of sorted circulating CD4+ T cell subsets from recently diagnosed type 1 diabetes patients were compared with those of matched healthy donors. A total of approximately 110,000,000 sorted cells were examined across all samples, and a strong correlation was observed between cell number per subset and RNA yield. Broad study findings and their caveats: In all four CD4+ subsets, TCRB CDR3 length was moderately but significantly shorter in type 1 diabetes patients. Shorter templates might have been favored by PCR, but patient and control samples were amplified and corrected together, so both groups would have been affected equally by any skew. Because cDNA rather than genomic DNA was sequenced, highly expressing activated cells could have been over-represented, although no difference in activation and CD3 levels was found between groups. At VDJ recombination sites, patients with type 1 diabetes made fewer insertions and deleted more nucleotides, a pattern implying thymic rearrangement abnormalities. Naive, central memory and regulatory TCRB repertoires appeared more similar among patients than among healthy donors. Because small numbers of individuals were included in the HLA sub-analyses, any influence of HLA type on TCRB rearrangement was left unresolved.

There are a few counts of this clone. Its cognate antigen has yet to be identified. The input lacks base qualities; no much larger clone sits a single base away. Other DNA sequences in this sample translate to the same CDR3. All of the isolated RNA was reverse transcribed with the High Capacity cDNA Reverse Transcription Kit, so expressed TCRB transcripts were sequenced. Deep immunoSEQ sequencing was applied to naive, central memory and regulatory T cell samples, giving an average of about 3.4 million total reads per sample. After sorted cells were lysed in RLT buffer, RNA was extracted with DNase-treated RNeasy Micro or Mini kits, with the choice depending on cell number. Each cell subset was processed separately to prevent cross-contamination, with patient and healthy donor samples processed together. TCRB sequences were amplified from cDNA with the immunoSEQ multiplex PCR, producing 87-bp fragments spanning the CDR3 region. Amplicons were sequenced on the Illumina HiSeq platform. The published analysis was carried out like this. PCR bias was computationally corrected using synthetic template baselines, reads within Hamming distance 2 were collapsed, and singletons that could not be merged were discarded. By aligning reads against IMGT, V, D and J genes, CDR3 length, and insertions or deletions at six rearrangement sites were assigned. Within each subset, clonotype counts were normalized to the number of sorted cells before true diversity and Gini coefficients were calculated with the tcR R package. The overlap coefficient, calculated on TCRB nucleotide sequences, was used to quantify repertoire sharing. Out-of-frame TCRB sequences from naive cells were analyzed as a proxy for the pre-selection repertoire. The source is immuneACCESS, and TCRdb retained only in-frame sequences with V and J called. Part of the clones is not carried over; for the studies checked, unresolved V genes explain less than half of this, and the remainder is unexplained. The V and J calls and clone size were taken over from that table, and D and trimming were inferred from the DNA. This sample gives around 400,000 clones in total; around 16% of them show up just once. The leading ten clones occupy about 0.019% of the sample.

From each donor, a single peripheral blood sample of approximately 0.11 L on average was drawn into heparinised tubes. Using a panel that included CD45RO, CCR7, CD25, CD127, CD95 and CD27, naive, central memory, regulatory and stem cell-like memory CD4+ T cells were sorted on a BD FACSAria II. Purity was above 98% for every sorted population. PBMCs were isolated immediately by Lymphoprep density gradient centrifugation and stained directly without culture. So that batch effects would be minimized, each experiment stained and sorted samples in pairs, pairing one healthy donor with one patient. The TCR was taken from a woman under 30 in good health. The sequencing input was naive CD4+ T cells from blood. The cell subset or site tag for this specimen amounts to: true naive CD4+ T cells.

The CDR3 protein sequence reads: CASSWGTSGSYEQYF. The sequenced DNA: TGTGCCAGCAGCTGGGGGACTAGCGGGAGCTACGAGCAGTACTTC. This receptor chain uses TRBV7-2 and TRBJ2-7; a stretch of 14 junction bases matches TRBD2. V and J are trimmed by 4 bases and 3 bases, and the gene matches miss 2 bases of the junction. For CDR1 and CDR2, the germline V gene lists SGHTA and FQGNSA. Spanning cysteine to phenylalanine, the CDR3 consists of 15 amino acids. This entry keeps only the CDR3 DNA: 45 bases, framed from base 1.